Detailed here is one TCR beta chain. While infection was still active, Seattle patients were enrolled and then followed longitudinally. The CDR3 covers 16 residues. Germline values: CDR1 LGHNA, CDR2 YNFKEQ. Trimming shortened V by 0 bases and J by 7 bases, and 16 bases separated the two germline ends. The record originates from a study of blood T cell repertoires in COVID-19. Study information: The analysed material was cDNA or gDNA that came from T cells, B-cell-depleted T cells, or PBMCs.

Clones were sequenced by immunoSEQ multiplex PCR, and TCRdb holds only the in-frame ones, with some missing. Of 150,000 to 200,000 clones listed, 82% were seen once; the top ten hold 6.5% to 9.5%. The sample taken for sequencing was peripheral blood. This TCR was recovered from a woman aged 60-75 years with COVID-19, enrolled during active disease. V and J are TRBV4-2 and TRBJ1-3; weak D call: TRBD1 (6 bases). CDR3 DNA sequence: TGTGCCAGCAGCCAAGAAACAGGGCTGTTTGGGAACACCATATATTTT. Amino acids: CASSQETGLFGNTIYF.